This T cell receptor (beta chain) originates from a study of blood T cell repertoires in COVID-19. About the research overall: The United States, Italy and Spain provided the acute and convalescent COVID-19 samples. Sources were T cells, B-cell-depleted T cells, or PBMCs; the material itself was cDNA or gDNA.

Original analysis: Amplification from reference gene primers served as the basis for estimated nucleated cell counts. TCRdb's table, derived via immunoSEQ multiplex PCR, lists solely in-frame clones and lacks some. That table supplies the V and J calls and clone size; D and trimming were determined from the DNA. This table holds 150,000 to 200,000 clones, 70% to 90% found once. The ends were cut back, 3 bases at V and 6 bases at J, with 10 bases in the middle. The CDR3 covers 13 residues. This receptor was identified in a human donor with active or convalescent COVID-19. The donor label of this sample is uncertain. Sequences were obtained from peripheral blood. V and J are TRBV12-3 or TRBV12-4 and TRBJ2-3; no firm D call. CDR3 nucleotides: TGTGCCAGCAGTTTCTCTAGTAAGGATACGCAGTATTTT. It yields the protein CASSFSSKDTQYF.